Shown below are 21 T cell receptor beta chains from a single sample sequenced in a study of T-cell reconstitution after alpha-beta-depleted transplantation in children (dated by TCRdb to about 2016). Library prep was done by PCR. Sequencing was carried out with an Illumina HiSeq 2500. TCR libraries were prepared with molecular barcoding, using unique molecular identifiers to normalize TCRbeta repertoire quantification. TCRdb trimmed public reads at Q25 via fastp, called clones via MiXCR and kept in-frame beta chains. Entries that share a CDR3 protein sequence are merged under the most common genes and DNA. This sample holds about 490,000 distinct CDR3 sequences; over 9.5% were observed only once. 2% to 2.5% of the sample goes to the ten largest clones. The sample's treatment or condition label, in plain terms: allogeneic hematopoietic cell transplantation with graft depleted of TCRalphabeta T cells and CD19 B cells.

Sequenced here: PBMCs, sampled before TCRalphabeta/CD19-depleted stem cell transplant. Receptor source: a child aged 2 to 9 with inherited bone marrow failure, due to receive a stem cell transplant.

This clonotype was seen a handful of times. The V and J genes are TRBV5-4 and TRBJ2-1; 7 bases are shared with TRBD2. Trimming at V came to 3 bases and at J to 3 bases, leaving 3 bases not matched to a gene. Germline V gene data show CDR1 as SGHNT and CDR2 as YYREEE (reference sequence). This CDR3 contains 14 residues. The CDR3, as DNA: TGTGCCAGCAGCTCAATAGCGGGCTACAATGAGCAGTTCTTC. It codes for CASSSIAGYNEQFF.

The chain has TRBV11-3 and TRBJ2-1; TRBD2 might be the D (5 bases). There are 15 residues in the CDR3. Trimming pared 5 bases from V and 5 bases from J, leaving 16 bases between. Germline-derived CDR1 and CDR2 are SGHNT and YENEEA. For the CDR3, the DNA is TGTGCCAGCAGCGCTGATCGAGCGGAGCACAATGAGCAGTTCTTC. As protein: CASSADRAEHNEQFF.

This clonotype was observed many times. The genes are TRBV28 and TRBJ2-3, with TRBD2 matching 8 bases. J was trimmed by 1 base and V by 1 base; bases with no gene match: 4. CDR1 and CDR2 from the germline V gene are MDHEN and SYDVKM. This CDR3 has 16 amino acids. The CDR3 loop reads CASSLSELAGTDTQYF. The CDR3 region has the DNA TGTGCCAGCAGTTTATCGGAACTAGCGGGCACAGATACGCAGTATTTT.

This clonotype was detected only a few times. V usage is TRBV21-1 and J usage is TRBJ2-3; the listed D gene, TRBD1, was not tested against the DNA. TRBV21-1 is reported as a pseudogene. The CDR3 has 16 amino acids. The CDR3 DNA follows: TGTGCCAGCAGCACTAAGACAGGAACTAGCACAGATACGCAGTATTTT. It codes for CASSTKTGTSTDTQYF.

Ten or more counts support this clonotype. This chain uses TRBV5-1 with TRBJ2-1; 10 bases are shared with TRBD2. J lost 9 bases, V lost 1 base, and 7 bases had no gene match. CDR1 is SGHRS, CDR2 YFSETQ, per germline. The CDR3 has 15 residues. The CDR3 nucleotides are TGCGCCAGCAGCTTGCGGGGACTAGCGCCATTTGAGCAGTTCTTC. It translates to CASSLRGLAPFEQFF.

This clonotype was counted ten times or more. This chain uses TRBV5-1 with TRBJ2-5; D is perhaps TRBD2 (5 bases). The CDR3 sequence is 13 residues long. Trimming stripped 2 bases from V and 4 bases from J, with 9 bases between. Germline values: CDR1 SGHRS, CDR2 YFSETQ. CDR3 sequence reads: CASSFGGGETQYF. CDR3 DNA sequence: TGCGCCAGCAGCTTCGGAGGCGGAGAGACCCAGTACTTC.

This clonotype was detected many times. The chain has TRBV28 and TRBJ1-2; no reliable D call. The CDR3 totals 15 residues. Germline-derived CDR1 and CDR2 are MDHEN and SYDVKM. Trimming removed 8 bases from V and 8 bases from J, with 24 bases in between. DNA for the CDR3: TGTGCCAGCTGCCTGGCCCCTTTGTCTGGCGGGGGCTACACCTTC. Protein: CASCLAPLSGGGYTF.

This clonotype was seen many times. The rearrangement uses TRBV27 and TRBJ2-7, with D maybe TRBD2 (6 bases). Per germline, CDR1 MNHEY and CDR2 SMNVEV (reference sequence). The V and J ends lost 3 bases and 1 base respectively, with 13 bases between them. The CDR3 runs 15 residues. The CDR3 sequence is CASSFGVAASYEQYF. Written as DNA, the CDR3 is TGTGCCAGCAGTTTTGGGGTAGCGGCTTCCTACGAGCAGTACTTC.

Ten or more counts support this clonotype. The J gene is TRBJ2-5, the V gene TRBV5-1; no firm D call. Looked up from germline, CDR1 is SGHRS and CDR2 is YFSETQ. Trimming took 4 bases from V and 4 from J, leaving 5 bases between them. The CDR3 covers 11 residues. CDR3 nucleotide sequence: TGCGCCAGCAGCGCTCGAGAGACCCAGTACTTC. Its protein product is CASSARETQYF. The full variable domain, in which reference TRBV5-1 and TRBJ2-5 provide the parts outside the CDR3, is KAGVTQTPRYLIKTRGQQVTLSCSPISGHRSVSWYQQTPGQGLQFLFEYFSETQRNKGNFPGRFSGRQFSNSRSEMNVSTLELGDSALYLCASSARETQYFGPGTRLLVL.

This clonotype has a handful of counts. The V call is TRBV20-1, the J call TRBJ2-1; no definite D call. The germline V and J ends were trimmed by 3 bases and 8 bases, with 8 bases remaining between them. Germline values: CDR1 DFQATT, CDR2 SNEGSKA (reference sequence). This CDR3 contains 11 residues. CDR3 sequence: CSASRPYEQFF. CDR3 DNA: TGCAGTGCTAGTAGGCCCTATGAGCAGTTCTTC.

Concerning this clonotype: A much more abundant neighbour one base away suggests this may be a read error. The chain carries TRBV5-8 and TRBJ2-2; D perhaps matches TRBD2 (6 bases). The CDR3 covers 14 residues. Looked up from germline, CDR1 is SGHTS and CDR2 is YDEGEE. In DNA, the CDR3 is TGTGCCAGCAGCTTCTGGGCGAACACCGGGGGGCTGTTTTTT. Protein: CASSFWANTGGLFF. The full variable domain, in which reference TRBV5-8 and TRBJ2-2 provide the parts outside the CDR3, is EAGVTQSPTHLIKTRGQQATLRCSPISGHTSVYWYQQALGLGLQFLLWYDEGEERNRGNFPPRFSGRQFPNYSSELNVNALELEDSALYLCASSFWANTGGLFFGEGSRLTVL.

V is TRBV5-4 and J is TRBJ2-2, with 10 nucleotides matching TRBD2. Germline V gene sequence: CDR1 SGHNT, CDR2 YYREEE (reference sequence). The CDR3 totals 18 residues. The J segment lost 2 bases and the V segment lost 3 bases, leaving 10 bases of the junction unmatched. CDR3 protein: CASSSGGSGRANTGELFF. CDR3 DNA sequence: TGTGCCAGCAGCTCCGGAGGAAGCGGGAGGGCCAACACCGGGGAGCTGTTTTTT.

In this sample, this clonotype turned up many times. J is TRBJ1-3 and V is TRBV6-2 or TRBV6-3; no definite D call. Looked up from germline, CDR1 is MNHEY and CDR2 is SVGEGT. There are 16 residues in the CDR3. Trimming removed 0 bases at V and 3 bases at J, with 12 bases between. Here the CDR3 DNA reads TGTGCCAGCAGTTACTCGGGCCACCAGGATGGAAACACCATATATTTT. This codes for CASSYSGHQDGNTIYF.

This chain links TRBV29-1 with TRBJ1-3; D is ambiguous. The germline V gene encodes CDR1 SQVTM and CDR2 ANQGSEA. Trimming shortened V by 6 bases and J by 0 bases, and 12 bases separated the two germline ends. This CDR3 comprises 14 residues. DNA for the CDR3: TGCAGCGTCGCCTCGGGCTACTCTGGAAACACCATATATTTT. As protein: CSVASGYSGNTIYF.

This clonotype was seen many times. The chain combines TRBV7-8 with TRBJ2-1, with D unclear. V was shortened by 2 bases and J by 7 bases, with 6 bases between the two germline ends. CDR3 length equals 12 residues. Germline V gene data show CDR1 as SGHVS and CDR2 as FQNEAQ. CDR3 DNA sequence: TGTGCCAGCAGCTTATCAGAGAATGAGCAGTTCTTC. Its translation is CASSLSENEQFF.

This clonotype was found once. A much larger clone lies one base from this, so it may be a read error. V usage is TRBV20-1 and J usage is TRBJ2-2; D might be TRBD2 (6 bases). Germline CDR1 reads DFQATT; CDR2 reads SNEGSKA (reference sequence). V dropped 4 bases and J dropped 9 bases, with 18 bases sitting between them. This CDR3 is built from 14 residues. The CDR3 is CSATREMGTWELFF. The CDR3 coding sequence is TGCAGTGCTACACGGGAGATGGGTACCTGGGAGCTGTTTTTT.

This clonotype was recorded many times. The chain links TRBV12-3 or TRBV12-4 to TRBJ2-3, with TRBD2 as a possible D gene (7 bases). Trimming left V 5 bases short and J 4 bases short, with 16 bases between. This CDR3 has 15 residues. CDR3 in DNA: TGTGCCAGCAGTGGGACACCTCGGGGGGCAGATACGCAGTATTTT. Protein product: CASSGTPRGADTQYF.

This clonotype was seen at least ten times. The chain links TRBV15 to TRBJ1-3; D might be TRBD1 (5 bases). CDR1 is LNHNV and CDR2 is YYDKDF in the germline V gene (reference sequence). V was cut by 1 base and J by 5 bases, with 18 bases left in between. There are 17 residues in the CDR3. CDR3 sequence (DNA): TGTGCCACCAGCAGAGCCCCCGGGAGGTCGGGGCGAAACACCATATATTTT. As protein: CATSRAPGRSGRNTIYF.

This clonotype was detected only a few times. CDR3 loop: CASNPGPEVTEAFF. CDR3 DNA sequence: TGTGCCAGCAACCCGGGCCCCGAGGTGACTGAAGCTTTCTTT. V and J are TRBV6-1 and TRBJ1-1; unclear D gene. CDR1 is MNHNS, CDR2 SASEGT, per germline. The CDR3 is made up of 14 amino acids. V was cut by 7 bases and J by 5 bases, with 17 bases left in between.

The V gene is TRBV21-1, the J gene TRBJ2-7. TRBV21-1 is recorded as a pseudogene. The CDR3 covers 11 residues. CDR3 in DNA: TGTGCCAGCCAGCCCCCCTACGAGCAGTACTTC. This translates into CASQPPYEQYF.

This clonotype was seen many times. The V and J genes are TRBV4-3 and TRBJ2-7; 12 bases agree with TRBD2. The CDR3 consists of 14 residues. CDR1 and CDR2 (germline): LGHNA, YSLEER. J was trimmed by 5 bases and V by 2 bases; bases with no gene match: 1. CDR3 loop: CASSQLAGGDEQYF. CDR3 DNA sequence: TGCGCCAGCAGCCAACTAGCGGGAGGGGACGAGCAGTACTTC.